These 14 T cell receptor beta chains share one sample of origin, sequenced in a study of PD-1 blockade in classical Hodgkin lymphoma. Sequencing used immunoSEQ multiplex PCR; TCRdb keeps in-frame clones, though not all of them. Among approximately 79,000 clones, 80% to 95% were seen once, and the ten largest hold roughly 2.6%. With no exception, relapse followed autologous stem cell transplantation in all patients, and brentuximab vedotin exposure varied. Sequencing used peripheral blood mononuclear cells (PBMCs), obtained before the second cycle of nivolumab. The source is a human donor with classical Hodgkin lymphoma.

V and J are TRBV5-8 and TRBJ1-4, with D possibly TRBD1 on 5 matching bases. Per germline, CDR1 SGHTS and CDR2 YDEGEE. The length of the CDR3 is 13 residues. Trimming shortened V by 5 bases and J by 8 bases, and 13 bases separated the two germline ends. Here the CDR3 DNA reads TGTGCCAGCAGGACAGCGGGAGAGGAAAAACTGTTTTTT. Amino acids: CASRTAGEEKLFF.

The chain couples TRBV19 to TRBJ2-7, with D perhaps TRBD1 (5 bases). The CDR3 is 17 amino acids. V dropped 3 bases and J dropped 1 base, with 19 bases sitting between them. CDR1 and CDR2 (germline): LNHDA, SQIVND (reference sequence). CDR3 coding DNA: TGTGCCAGTAGTATTGAATCGTGGGGCTCGAGGTCCTACGAGCAGTACTTC. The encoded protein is CASSIESWGSRSYEQYF.

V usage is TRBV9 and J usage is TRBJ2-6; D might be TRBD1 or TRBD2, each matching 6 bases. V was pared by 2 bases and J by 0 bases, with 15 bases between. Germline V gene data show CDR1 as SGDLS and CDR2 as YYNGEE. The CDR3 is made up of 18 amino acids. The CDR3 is CASSVPKGGSSGANVLTF. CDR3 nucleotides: TGTGCCAGCAGCGTCCCAAAGGGGGGAAGCTCTGGGGCCAACGTCCTGACTTTC.

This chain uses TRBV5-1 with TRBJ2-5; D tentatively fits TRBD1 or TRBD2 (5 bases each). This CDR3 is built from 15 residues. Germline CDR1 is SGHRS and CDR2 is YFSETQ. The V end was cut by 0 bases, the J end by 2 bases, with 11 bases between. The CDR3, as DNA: TGCGCCAGCAGCTTGGGAGGGGCAGGGCAAGAGACCCAGTACTTC. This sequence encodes CASSLGGAGQETQYF.

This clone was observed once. The CDR3 DNA sequence: TGTGCCAGCAGTCCTGACAGGGGTCTCACAGATACGCAGTATTTT. Protein sequence: CASSPDRGLTDTQYF. The chain couples TRBV28 to TRBJ2-3; 8 positions match TRBD1. V lost 5 bases, J lost 2 bases, and 6 bases stayed unmatched. Germline CDR1 and CDR2: MDHEN and SYDVKM. The CDR3 has 15 residues.

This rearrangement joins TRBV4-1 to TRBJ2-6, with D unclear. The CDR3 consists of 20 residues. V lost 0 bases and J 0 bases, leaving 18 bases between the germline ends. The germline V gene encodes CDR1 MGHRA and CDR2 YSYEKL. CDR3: CASSQDGWLQSSSGANVLTF. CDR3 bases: TGCGCCAGCAGCCAAGACGGCTGGCTCCAATCAAGCTCTGGGGCCAACGTCCTGACTTTC.

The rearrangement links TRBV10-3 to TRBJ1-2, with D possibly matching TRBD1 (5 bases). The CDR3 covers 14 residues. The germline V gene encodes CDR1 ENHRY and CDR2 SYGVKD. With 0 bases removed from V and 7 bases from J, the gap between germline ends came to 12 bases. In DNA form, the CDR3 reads TGTGCCATCAGTGAGTCGGGGGAGCGGCGTGGCTACACCTTC. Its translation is CAISESGERRGYTF.

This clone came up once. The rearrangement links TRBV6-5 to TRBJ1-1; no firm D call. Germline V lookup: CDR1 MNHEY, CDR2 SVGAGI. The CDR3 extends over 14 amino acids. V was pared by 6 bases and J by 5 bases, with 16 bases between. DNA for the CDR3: TGTGCCAGCAGACGAACCTCCTCAAAAACTGAAGCTTTCTTT. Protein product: CASRRTSSKTEAFF.

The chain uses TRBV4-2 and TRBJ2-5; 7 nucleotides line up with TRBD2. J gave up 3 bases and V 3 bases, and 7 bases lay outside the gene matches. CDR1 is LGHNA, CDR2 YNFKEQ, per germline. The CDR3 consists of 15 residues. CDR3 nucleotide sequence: TGTGCCAGCAGCCAGACCAACCGGGGGGAAGAGACCCAGTACTTC. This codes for CASSQTNRGEETQYF.

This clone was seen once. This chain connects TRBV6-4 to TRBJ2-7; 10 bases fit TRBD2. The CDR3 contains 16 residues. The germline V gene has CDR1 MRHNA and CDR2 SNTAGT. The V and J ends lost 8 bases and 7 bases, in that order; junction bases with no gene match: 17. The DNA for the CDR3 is TGTGCCAGCGGCCCTAGTTACCGCAGCGGGAGGGGGGAGCAGTACTTC. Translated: CASGPSYRSGRGEQYF.

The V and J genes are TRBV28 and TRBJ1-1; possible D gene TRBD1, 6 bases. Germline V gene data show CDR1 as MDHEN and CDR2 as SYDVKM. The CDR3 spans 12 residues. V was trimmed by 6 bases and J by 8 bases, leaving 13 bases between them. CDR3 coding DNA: TGTGCCAGCAGGCGGCGGACAGTAGAAGCTTTCTTT. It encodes CASRRRTVEAFF.

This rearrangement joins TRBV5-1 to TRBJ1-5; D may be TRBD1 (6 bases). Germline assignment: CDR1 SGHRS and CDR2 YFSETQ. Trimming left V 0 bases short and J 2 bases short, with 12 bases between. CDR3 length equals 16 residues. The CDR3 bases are TGCGCCAGCAGCTTGGGGGGACAATTGGGCAATCAGCCCCAGCATTTT. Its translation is CASSLGGQLGNQPQHF.

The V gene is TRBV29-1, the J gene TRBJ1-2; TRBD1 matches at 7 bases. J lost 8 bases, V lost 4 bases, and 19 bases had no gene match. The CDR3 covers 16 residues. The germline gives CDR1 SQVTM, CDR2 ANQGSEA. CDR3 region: CSVGHTTGWARGGYTF. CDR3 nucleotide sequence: TGCAGCGTTGGGCATACGACAGGGTGGGCTAGAGGGGGCTACACCTTC.

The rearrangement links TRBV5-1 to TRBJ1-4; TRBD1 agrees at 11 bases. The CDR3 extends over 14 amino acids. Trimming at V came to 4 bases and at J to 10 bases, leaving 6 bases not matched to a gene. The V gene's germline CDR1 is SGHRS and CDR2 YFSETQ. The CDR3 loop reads CASSPGQGEGKLFF. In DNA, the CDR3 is TGCGCCAGCAGCCCGGGACAGGGGGAAGGAAAACTGTTTTTT.